These 13 T cell receptor beta chains were sequenced from one sample in a study of neurological immune-mediated disorders. MiXCR, applied by TCRdb to the 5' RACE reads, yields one record per CDR3 protein. The sample carries 15,000 to 20,000 distinct CDR3 sequences, 27% recorded once. The sample comprised PBMCs. These receptors came from a man aged 50 or older with HTLV-1-associated myelopathy (HAM/TSP).

J is TRBJ2-7 and V is TRBV7-3; D is unclear. Trimming cost V 2 bases and J 3 bases, with 14 bases left between them. The CDR3 covers 15 residues. The germline CDR1 and CDR2 sequences are SGHTA and FQGTGA. CDR3 protein: CASSLGPTGFYEQYF. In nucleotides, the CDR3 is TGTGCCAGCAGCTTAGGCCCTACCGGTTTCTACGAGCAGTACTTC.

This clonotype has just a few counts. This CDR3 is CASGGQVANTGELFF. DNA for the CDR3: TGTGCCAGCGGTGGACAGGTGGCGAACACCGGGGAGCTGTTTTTT. The chain has TRBV7-9 and TRBJ2-2; 7 nucleotides align to TRBD1. J gave up 0 bases and V 8 bases, and 6 bases lay outside the gene matches. Germline V CDR1 and CDR2: SEHNR, FQNEAQ (reference sequence). The CDR3 has 15 residues.

This clonotype was picked up one time. This rearrangement joins TRBV6-2 or TRBV6-3 to TRBJ2-1; 9 bases are shared with TRBD2. This CDR3 contains 18 residues. V trimming: 2 bases; J trimming: 0 bases; junction bases outside the gene matches: 8. The germline V gene has CDR1 MNHEY and CDR2 SVGEGT. DNA for the CDR3: TGTGCCAGCAGTTACCACAGAGCGGGGGGATACTCCTACAATGAGCAGTTCTTC. The encoded protein is CASSYHRAGGYSYNEQFF.

This clonotype has just a few counts. The chain recombines TRBV5-1 with TRBJ1-3; no firm D call. Deletions cut 0 bases from V and 0 bases from J, with 7 bases between. This CDR3 is 15 amino acids long. Germline-derived CDR1 and CDR2 are SGHRS and YFSETQ. DNA for the CDR3: TGCGCCAGCAGCTTGGCCGCGAGCTCTGGAAACACCATATATTTT. Amino acid sequence: CASSLAASSGNTIYF. The whole variable domain, filled in from reference TRBV5-1 and TRBJ1-3, reads KAGVTQTPRYLIKTRGQQVTLSCSPISGHRSVSWYQQTPGQGLQFLFEYFSETQRNKGNFPGRFSGRQFSNSRSEMNVSTLELGDSALYLCASSLAASSGNTIYFGEGSWLTVV.

This clonotype was counted many times. The J gene is TRBJ2-7, the V gene TRBV6-6; D might be TRBD1 (6 bases). Germline V gene lookup returns CDR1 MNHNY and CDR2 SVGAGI (reference sequence). The V and J ends lost 7 bases and 1 base respectively, with 14 bases between them. CDR3 length: 14 amino acids. The CDR3 is CASTARQGSYEQYF. The CDR3 DNA reads TGTGCCAGCACAGCGCGGCAGGGGTCCTACGAGCAGTACTTC.

The rearrangement uses TRBV5-1 and TRBJ1-5; a possible D gene is TRBD1 (5 bases). Trimming took off 2 bases at V and 1 base at J, with 7 bases between the two ends. The CDR3 is 14 residues long. The V gene's germline CDR1 is SGHRS and CDR2 YFSETQ. In nucleotides, the CDR3 is TGCGCCAGCAGCTTTGGGGGAAGCAATCAGCCCCAGCATTTT. This translates into CASSFGGSNQPQHF. Using reference TRBV5-1 and TRBJ1-5 for the parts outside the CDR3, the full variable domain is KAGVTQTPRYLIKTRGQQVTLSCSPISGHRSVSWYQQTPGQGLQFLFEYFSETQRNKGNFPGRFSGRQFSNSRSEMNVSTLELGDSALYLCASSFGGSNQPQHFGDGTRLSIL.

V is TRBV4-2 and J is TRBJ2-7; a possible D gene is TRBD1 (5 bases). Trimming left V 0 bases short and J 3 bases short, with 9 bases between. Germline assignment: CDR1 LGHNA and CDR2 YNFKEQ. This CDR3 comprises 14 residues. As DNA, the CDR3 is TGTGCCAGCAGCCAAGAAGCAGGGTACTACGAGCAGTACTTC. This encodes CASSQEAGYYEQYF.

In its sample, this clonotype was seen many times. The rearrangement links TRBV18 to TRBJ1-4; D call uncertain. Trimming shortened V by 3 bases and J by 11 bases, and 10 bases separated the two germline ends. Germline V gene sequence: CDR1 KGHSH, CDR2 LQKENI. CDR3 length: 12 amino acids. The CDR3 DNA is TGTGCCAGCTCACCGGATCAGAGGAAACTGTTTTTT. Its protein product is CASSPDQRKLFF.

The table lists this clonotype with a few counts. V and J are TRBV10-3 and TRBJ1-2; 7 nucleotides line up with TRBD1. The junction had 8 bases not matched to a gene; V was cut back by 6 bases and J by 4 bases. The V gene's germline CDR1 is ENHRY and CDR2 SYGVKD. The CDR3 loop spans 14 amino acids. CDR3 in amino acids: CAISDDREAYGYTF. The CDR3 DNA reads as TGTGCCATCAGCGACGACAGGGAGGCCTATGGCTACACCTTC.

This clonotype appeared a few times. This chain uses TRBV30 with TRBJ1-3; tentatively, D is TRBD1 (5 bases). The CDR3 is 12 residues long. Germline V lookup: CDR1 GTSNPN, CDR2 SVGIG (reference sequence). V was clipped by 7 bases and J by 8 bases, with 15 bases between them. The CDR3 region is CAYRQSGHTIYF. DNA for the CDR3: TGTGCCTATAGACAGTCTGGTCACACCATATATTTT.

The chain carries TRBV20-1 and TRBJ2-2; D remains ambiguous. In germline, CDR1 is DFQATT, CDR2 SNEGSKA (reference sequence). This CDR3 is 13 amino acids long. The V end was cut by 1 base, the J end by 4 bases, with 7 bases between. DNA for the CDR3: TGCAGTGCTAGAGTCCCCATCACCGGGGAGCTGTTTTTT. The encoded protein is CSARVPITGELFF.

This clonotype has at least ten counts. J is TRBJ1-5 and V is TRBV10-3; D gene uncertain. Germline V CDR1 and CDR2: ENHRY, SYGVKD. The CDR3 contains 14 residues. V lost 3 bases and J 0 bases, leaving 6 bases between the germline ends. Here the CDR3 reads CAISDTNSNQPQHF. Written as DNA, the CDR3 is TGTGCCATCAGTGACACCAATAGCAATCAGCCCCAGCATTTT.

This clonotype was seen many times. This chain's CDR3 is CASSLLGAADLTSGGETQYF. Written as DNA, the CDR3 is TGTGCCAGCAGCCTACTGGGGGCGGCCGACCTGACTAGCGGGGGGGAGACCCAGTACTTC. This chain connects TRBV7-2 to TRBJ2-5, with 13 bases lining up with TRBD2. The CDR3 runs 20 residues. The V segment lost 5 bases and the J segment 5 bases; nucleotides outside the gene matches: 20. CDR1 and CDR2 (germline): SGHTA, FQGNSA.